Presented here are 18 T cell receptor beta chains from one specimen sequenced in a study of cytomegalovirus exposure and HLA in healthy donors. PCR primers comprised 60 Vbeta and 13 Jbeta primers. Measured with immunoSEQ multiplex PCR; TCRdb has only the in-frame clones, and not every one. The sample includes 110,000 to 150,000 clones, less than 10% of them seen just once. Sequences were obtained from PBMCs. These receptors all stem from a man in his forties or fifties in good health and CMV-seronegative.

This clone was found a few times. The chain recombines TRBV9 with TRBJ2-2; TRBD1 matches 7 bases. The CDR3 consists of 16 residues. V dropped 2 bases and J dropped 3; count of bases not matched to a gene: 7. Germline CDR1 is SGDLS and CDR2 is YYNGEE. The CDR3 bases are TGTGCCAGCAGCGTTATAACAGGGGTGGACACCGGGGAGCTGTTTTTT. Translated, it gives CASSVITGVDTGELFF.

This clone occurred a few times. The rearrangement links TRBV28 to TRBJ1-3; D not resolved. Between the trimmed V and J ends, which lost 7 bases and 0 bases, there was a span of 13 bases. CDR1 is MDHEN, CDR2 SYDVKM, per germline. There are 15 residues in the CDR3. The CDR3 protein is CASTTGGPSGNTIYF. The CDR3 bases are TGTGCCAGCACCACGGGAGGCCCCTCTGGAAACACCATATATTTT.

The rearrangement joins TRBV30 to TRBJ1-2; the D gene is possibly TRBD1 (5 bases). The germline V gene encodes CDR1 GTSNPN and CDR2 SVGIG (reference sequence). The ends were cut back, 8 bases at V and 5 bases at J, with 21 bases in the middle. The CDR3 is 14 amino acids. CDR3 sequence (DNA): TGTGCCCGGGACTTGGTCGAGGCTCGGTATGGCTACACCTTC. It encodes CARDLVEARYGYTF. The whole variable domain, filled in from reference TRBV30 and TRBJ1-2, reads SQTIHQWPATLVQPVGSPLSLECTVEGTSNPNLYWYRQAAGRGLQLLFYSVGIGQISSEVPQNLSASRPQDRQFILSSKKLLLSDSGFYLCARDLVEARYGYTFGSGTRLTVV.

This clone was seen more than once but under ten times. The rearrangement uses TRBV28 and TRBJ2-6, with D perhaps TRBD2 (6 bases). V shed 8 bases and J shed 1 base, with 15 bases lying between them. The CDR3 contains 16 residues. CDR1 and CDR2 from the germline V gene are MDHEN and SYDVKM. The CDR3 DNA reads TGTGCCAGCGGTCGGGAGAGTATGTCTGGGGCCAACGTCCTGACTTTC. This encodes CASGRESMSGANVLTF. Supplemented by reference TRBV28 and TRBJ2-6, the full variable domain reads DVKVTQSSRYLVKRTGEKVFLECVQDMDHENMFWYRQDPGLGLRLIYFSYDVKMKEKGDIPEGYSVSREKKERFSLILESASTNQTSMYLCASGRESMSGANVLTFGAGSRLTVL.

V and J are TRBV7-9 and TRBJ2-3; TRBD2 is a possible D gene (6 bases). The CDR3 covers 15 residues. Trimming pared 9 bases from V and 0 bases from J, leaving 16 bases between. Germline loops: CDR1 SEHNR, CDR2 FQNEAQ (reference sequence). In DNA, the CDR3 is TGTGCCAGTACAGCTAGGGGACTCAGCACAGATACGCAGTATTTT. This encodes CASTARGLSTDTQYF. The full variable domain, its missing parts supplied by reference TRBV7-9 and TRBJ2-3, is DTGVSQNPRHKITKRGQNVTFRCDPISEHNRLYWYRQTLGQGPEFLTYFQNEAQLEKSRLLSDRFSAERPKGSFSTLEIQRTEQGDSAMYLCASTARGLSTDTQYFGPGTRLTVL.

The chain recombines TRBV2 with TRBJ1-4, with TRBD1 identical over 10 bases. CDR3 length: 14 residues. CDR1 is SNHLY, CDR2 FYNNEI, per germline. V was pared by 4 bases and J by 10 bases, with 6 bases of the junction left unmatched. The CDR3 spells CASSADRGYSKLFF. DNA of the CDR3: TGTGCCAGCAGTGCGGACAGGGGGTATTCAAAACTGTTTTTT.

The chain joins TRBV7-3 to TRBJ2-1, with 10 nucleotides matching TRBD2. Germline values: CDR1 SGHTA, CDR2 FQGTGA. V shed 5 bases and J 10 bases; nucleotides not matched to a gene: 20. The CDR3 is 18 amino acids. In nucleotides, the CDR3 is TGTGCCAGCAGCCCCCACGGGGGTAGCGGGAGGTCAGGGCGGGAGCAGTTCTTC. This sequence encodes CASSPHGGSGRSGREQFF.

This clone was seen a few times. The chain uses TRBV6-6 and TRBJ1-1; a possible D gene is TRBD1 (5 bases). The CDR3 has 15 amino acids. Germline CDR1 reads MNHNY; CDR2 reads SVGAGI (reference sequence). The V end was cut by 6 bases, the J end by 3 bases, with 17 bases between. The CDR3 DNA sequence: TGTGCCAGCAGCGAAGGGGAGGGTTATGACACTGAAGCTTTCTTT. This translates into CASSEGEGYDTEAFF.

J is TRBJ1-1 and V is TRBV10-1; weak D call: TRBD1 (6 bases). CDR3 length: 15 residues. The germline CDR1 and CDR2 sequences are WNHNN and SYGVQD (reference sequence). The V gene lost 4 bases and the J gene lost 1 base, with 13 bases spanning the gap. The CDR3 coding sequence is TGCGCCAGCAGTGCAGACAGGAGATCGAACACTGAAGCTTTCTTT. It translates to CASSADRRSNTEAFF.

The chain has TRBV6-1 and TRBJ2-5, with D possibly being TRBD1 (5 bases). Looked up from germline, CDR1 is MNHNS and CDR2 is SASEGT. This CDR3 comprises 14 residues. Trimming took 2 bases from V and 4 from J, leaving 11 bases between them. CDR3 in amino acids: CASSETWGPETQYF. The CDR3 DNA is TGTGCCAGCAGTGAAACGTGGGGCCCAGAGACCCAGTACTTC.

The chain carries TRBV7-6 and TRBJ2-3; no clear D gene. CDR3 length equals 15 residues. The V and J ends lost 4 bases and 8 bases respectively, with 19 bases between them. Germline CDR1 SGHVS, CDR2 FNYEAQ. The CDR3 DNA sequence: TGTGCCAGCAGCTCAATCCTCGATTCTCCGGGTACGCAGTATTTT. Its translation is CASSSILDSPGTQYF.

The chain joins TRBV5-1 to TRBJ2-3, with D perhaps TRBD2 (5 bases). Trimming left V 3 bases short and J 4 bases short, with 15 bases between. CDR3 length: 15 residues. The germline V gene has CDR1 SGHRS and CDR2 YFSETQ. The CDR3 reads CASSSSRERSDTQYF. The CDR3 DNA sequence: TGCGCCAGCAGCTCCTCCCGGGAACGTTCAGATACGCAGTATTTT.

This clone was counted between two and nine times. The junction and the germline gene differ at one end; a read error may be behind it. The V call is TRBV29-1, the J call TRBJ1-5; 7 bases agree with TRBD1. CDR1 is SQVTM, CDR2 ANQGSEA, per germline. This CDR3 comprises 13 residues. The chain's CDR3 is CSARQGGGQPQNF. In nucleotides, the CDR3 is TGCAGCGCTCGACAGGGAGGCGGTCAGCCCCAGAATTTT.

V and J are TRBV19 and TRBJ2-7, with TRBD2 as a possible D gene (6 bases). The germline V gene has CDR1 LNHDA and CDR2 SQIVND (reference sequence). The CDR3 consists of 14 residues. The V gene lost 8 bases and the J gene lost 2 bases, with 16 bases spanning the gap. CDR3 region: CASALGTPAYEQYF. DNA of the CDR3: TGTGCCAGTGCGTTGGGGACTCCAGCCTACGAGCAGTACTTC.

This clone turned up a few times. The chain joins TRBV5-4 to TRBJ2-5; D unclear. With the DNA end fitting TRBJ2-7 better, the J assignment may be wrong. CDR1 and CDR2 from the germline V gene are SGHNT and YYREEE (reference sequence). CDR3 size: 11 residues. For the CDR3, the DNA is TGTGCCAGCAGCTTGGACTACGAGCAGTACTTC. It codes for CASSLDYEQYF.

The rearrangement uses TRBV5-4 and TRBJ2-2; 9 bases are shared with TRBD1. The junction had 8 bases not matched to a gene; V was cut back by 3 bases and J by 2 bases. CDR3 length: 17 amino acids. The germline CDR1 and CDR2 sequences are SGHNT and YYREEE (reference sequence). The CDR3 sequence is CASSWGGTGINTGELFF. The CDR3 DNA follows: TGTGCCAGCAGCTGGGGGGGGACAGGGATTAACACCGGGGAGCTGTTTTTT.

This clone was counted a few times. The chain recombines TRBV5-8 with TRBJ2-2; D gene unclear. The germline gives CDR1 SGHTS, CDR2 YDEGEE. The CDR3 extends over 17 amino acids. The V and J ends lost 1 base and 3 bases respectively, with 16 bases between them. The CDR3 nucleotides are TGTGCCAGCAGCTTGCGGCTGACCAGTCAGGACACCGGGGAGCTGTTTTTT. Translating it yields CASSLRLTSQDTGELFF.

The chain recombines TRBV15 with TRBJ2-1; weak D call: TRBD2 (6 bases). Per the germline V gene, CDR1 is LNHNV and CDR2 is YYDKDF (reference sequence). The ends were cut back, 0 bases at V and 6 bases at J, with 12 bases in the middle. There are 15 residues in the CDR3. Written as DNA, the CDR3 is TGTGCCACCAGCAGAGATGGGCGGGGAGCCAATGAGCAGTTCTTC. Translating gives CATSRDGRGANEQFF.